Listed here are 18 T cell receptor beta chains from one sample, sequenced in a study of shared clonotypes between healthy human individuals. Profiled with immunoSEQ multiplex PCR; TCRdb holds only in-frame clones, not every one. In the table there are about 1.5 million clones, 95% to 99% of which are singletons. Sequenced material: naive CD4+ T cells sorted from blood. As to subset: CD45RA+ positively selected. Source of these receptors: a man aged 30 to 39 in good health.

The V and J genes are TRBV16 and TRBJ1-1; no definite D call. The V and J ends lost 0 bases and 10 bases respectively, with 21 bases between them. Per the germline V gene, CDR1 is KGHSY and CDR2 is FQNENV. CDR3 length: 16 residues. The CDR3 nucleotides are TGTGCCAGCAGCCAATCGCCTTTACTTCGCCGATCTGTAGCTTTCTTT. It encodes CASSQSPLLRRSVAFF.

V usage is TRBV5-1 and J usage is TRBJ2-1, with 11 nucleotides matching TRBD2. Germline V gives CDR1 SGHRS, CDR2 YFSETQ. The CDR3 is 17 amino acids. Trimming at V came to 0 bases and at J to 6 bases, leaving 8 bases not matched to a gene. CDR3 bases: TGCGCCAGCAGCTTGGGGATTAGCGGGAGGGGTGGCAATGAGCAGTTCTTC. This codes for CASSLGISGRGGNEQFF.

This clone is a singleton in its sample. The J gene is TRBJ2-1, the V gene TRBV18; D might be TRBD1 or TRBD2, each matching 5 bases. Germline V CDR1 and CDR2: KGHSH, LQKENI. This CDR3 is 16 amino acids long. Trimming cost V 0 bases and J 10 bases, with 19 bases left between them. CDR3: CASSPPQGGRIGEQFF. The CDR3 DNA follows: TGTGCCAGCTCACCACCTCAGGGCGGGCGGATCGGCGAGCAGTTCTTC.

The chain couples TRBV5-5 to TRBJ2-7, with 7 nucleotides matching TRBD2. Germline CDR1 reads SGHKS; CDR2 reads YYEKEE (reference sequence). The CDR3 totals 16 residues. Trimming at V came to 0 bases and at J to 0 bases, leaving 6 bases not matched to a gene. The CDR3: CASSLVSSGYSYEQYF. CDR3 DNA: TGTGCCAGCAGCTTGGTCTCTAGCGGTTACTCCTACGAGCAGTACTTC.

This chain uses TRBV6-5 with TRBJ1-3; D not certain. The CDR3 consists of 15 residues. V was trimmed by 6 bases and J by 0 bases, leaving 12 bases between them. Germline loops: CDR1 MNHEY, CDR2 SVGAGI. This CDR3 is CASRTTGNSGNTIYF. Here the CDR3 DNA reads TGTGCCAGCAGAACGACGGGGAACTCTGGAAACACCATATATTTT.

The chain uses TRBV7-2 and TRBJ2-3; D is possibly TRBD1 (7 bases). Per germline, CDR1 SGHTA and CDR2 FQGNSA. This CDR3 is 15 amino acids long. V was pared by 8 bases and J by 3 bases, with 18 bases between. The CDR3 DNA is TGTGCCAGCGCTAAAAGACAGGGAGGAACAGATACGCAGTATTTT. Translating gives CASAKRQGGTDTQYF.

J is TRBJ2-2 and V is TRBV29-1, with D uncertain. Trimming removed 5 bases at V and 0 bases at J, with 13 bases between. The CDR3 loop spans 15 amino acids. Germline loops: CDR1 SQVTM, CDR2 ANQGSEA. The CDR3 reads CSVSYRGTNTGELFF. CDR3 DNA sequence: TGCAGCGTTTCTTACCGCGGAACGAACACCGGGGAGCTGTTTTTT.

V usage is TRBV5-1 and J usage is TRBJ2-3; TRBD2 matches at 13 bases. CDR1 and CDR2 from the germline V gene are SGHRS and YFSETQ. Losses at the gene ends were 3 bases for V and 5 bases for J; bases not matched to a gene: 12. CDR3 length: 18 amino acids. The CDR3 here is CASSSRNTSGRGGDTQYF. In DNA form, the CDR3 reads TGCGCCAGCAGCTCACGAAATACTAGCGGGAGGGGAGGAGATACGCAGTATTTT.

The chain links TRBV19 to TRBJ1-5, with 9 bases matching TRBD1. There are 16 residues in the CDR3. Trimming removed 1 base from V and 6 bases from J; junction bases left unmatched: 7. Germline V lookup: CDR1 LNHDA, CDR2 SQIVND (reference sequence). The CDR3 DNA reads as TGTGCCAGTAGTATAGTGGGGACAGGGTTTGGTCAGCCCCAGCATTTT. Its translation: CASSIVGTGFGQPQHF.

This chain connects TRBV18 to TRBJ2-1; 7 bases match TRBD1. This CDR3 has 15 residues. Germline CDR1 KGHSH, CDR2 LQKENI. V dropped 5 bases and J dropped 7; count of bases not matched to a gene: 11. CDR3 amino acids: CASSATGMILNEQFF. The CDR3 coding sequence is TGTGCCAGCTCAGCGACAGGGATGATTCTGAATGAGCAGTTCTTC. Supplemented by reference TRBV18 and TRBJ2-1, the full variable domain reads NAGVMQNPRHLVRRRGQEARLRCSPMKGHSHVYWYRQLPEEGLKFMVYLQKENIIDESGMPKERFSAEFPKEGPSILRIQQVVRGDSAAYFCASSATGMILNEQFFGPGTRLTVL.

The gene calls are TRBV9 and TRBJ1-1; D remains ambiguous. V was clipped by 6 bases and J by 1 base, with 13 bases between them. Per germline, CDR1 SGDLS and CDR2 YYNGEE. CDR3 size: 14 residues. CDR3 sequence reads: CASTPGSANTEAFF. DNA for the CDR3: TGTGCCAGCACCCCAGGCAGCGCGAACACTGAAGCTTTCTTT.

The rearrangement joins TRBV6-6 to TRBJ1-5; 9 bases line up with TRBD1. The CDR3 length is 16 residues. With V trimmed by 0 bases and J by 4 bases, 4 bases remained unmatched. From germline, CDR1 is MNHNY and CDR2 SVGAGI (reference sequence). The CDR3 sequence: CASSYSGTGMNQPQHF. The CDR3 nucleotides read TGTGCCAGCAGTTACTCAGGGACAGGGATGAATCAGCCCCAGCATTTT.

The rearrangement links TRBV5-1 to TRBJ2-1; a weak D match, TRBD2 (6 bases). CDR1 is SGHRS, CDR2 YFSETQ, per germline. The V end lost 4 bases, the J end lost 10 bases, and 18 bases lay between the germline ends. The CDR3 has 14 residues. The CDR3 DNA reads as TGCGCCAGCAGCCATCCGCTCTCGGGGGAAGAGCAGTTCTTC. Translation gives CASSHPLSGEEQFF.

The rearrangement joins TRBV28 to TRBJ2-3; D is possibly TRBD2 (6 bases). V was shortened by 9 bases and J by 8 bases, with 15 bases between the two germline ends. Germline V gene sequence: CDR1 MDHEN, CDR2 SYDVKM. This CDR3 has 12 amino acids. The CDR3 sequence is CASGEGLGTQYF. CDR3 nucleotides: TGTGCCAGTGGTGAGGGACTGGGTACGCAGTATTTT.

The V and J genes are TRBV14 and TRBJ2-1; TRBD2 matches at 7 bases. CDR3 length equals 18 residues. Germline-derived CDR1 and CDR2 are SGHDN and FVKESK. J gave up 9 bases and V 4 bases, and 21 bases lay outside the gene matches. The CDR3 DNA is TGTGCCAGCAGCCCGGTTGCCCTGACTAGCCGCGCCGGGGCTGAGCAGTTCTTC. This translates into CASSPVALTSRAGAEQFF.

This sequence joins TRBV5-1 and TRBJ2-2, with D tentatively TRBD2 (6 bases). Germline V gene lookup returns CDR1 SGHRS and CDR2 YFSETQ. V was trimmed by 4 bases and J by 5 bases, leaving 18 bases between them. The CDR3 loop spans 16 amino acids. The CDR3 is CASSPDPLRETGELFF. CDR3 coding DNA: TGCGCCAGCAGCCCAGACCCCCTACGGGAGACCGGGGAGCTGTTTTTT.

The chain joins TRBV5-1 to TRBJ2-5, with D unclear. Germline values: CDR1 SGHRS, CDR2 YFSETQ. CDR3 length: 13 amino acids. Trimming removed 0 bases at V and 3 bases at J, with 6 bases between. In DNA form, the CDR3 reads TGCGCCAGCAGCTTGGAGGCGGAAGAGACCCAGTACTTC. As protein: CASSLEAEETQYF.

In its sample, this clone was seen once. This chain joins TRBV5-1 and TRBJ2-7, with D hard to call. CDR1 is SGHRS, CDR2 YFSETQ, per germline. The V and J ends lost 1 base and 5 bases respectively, with 13 bases between them. The CDR3 runs 14 residues. The CDR3 region has the DNA TGCGCCAGCAGCTTGATTCCGGGTACGGACGAGCAGTACTTC. This translates into CASSLIPGTDEQYF.